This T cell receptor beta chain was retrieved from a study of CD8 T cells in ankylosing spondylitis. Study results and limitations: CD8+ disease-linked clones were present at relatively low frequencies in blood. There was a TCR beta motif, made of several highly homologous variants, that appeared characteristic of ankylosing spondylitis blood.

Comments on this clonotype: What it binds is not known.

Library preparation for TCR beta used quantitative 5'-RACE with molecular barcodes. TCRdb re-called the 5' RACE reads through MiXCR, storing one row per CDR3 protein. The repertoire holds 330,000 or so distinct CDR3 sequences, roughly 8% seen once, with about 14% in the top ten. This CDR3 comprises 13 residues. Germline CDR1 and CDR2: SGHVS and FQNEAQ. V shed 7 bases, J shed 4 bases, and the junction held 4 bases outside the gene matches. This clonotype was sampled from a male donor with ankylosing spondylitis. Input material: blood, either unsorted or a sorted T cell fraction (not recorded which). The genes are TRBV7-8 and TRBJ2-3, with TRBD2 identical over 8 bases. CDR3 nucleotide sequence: TGTGCCAGCACCCCGCGGGGGGCAGATACGCAGTATTTT. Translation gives CASTPRGADTQYF.